The subject of this entry is one T cell receptor beta chain. Its antigen specificity is not known. No base quality values were provided; no much bigger clone lies one nucleotide off. The identical CDR3 is also encoded by other nucleotide sequences in the sample. The library relied on the immunoSEQ multiplex PCR assay. For TCR sequencing, RNA was extracted from every sample and reverse transcribed into cDNA to serve as template. First-strand cDNA was synthesized with SuperScript III using a 2:1 mix of oligo-dT and random hexamers. A synthetic immune receptor repertoire was used to assess amplification bias, and residual bias was removed computationally. From the authors' description of their analysis: Raw reads were preprocessed to remove errors, and CDR3 was defined by IMGT conventions from the conserved cysteine to phenylalanine. Clonality was computed as 1 minus the Shannon entropy, with the entropy normalized by log2 of the number of productive unique TCRs. Scalp TCRbeta sequences were cross-referenced with sorted blood CD4 and CD8 repertoires so that the CD4 or CD8 identity of scalp clones could be inferred. Imported from immuneACCESS, the table was reduced by TCRdb to in-frame sequences with V and J called. These copies leave out some clones; in studies compared against another copy, an unresolved V gene accounts for under half, and the cause of the remainder is not known. D and trimming were read from the DNA, whereas the V and J calls and clone size are those reported in that table. Across this sample there are approximately 210,000 clones, with less than 65% seen only once. The top ten clones comprise approximately 1% of the sample.

The time point label here, explained by the study, means: 24 weeks on oral tofacitinib. In light of the paper, this sample's treatment or condition label describes: oral pan-JAK inhibitor, 5-10 mg twice daily. Peripheral blood and lesional scalp punch biopsies were obtained from patients with alopecia areata. After PBMCs were isolated by density centrifugation and stained for CD3, CD4 and CD8, a FACSAria was used to sort CD4+ and CD8+ T cells. These data are taken from a study of CD8+ T cells in alopecia areata (dated by TCRdb to between 2017 and 2018). Regarding the research as a whole: Treated patients were enrolled in an open-label pilot trial of oral tofacitinib, 5 to 10 mg twice daily, for moderate-to-severe alopecia areata. Tofacitinib was given for 6 to 18 months, followed by 6 months of follow-up off drug to assess delayed response and recurrence. In treated patients, disease severity was measured using the SALT score, which gives the percentage of scalp surface area affected. To study T cell clonal expansion in alopecia areata, the researchers applied high-throughput TCRbeta sequencing to both the C3H/HeJ mouse model and human patients. Human TCRbeta sequencing covered scalp tissue and sorted CD4+ and CD8+ peripheral blood T cells from patchy and totalis/universalis alopecia areata patients and healthy controls. Tofacitinib-treated patients had biopsies at baseline and at 4 and 24 weeks of treatment, with a later scalp biopsy in several patients. Scalp clonality was compared among normal scalp (n=4), patchy alopecia areata scalp (n=8), and alopecia totalis/universalis scalp (n=8). The RNA source kit depended on sample type: the PAXgene miRNA kit for fixed scalp, the miRNeasy kit for PBMCs, and the RNeasy kit for mouse skin. Amplification of TCRbeta CDR3 regions was done by immunoSEQ multiplex PCR using 35 Vbeta forward primers and 13 Jbeta reverse primers.

The full study reports these points: During tofacitinib treatment, many expanded lesional clones remained in scalp and blood, and this persistence may partly explain relapse after treatment is stopped. With tofacitinib, both scalp clonality and the number of expanded CD8+ clones among the top 100 scalp clones went down significantly. The treated cohort was small, with a single nonresponder, so links between baseline CD8+ expansion and response need larger studies. Lesional scalp, especially in alopecia totalis/universalis, showed higher clonality and more expanded CD8+ clones than normal scalp, suggesting antigenic drive. Unlike mouse skin, where gammadelta T cells dominate, normal human skin contains resident alphabeta T cells that get sequenced too, which complicates analysis of the scalp TCR repertoire. TCR sequences shared between patients were less clear than in mice, possibly partly because of HLA diversity in the patient population.

CDR1 and CDR2 are drawn from the germline V gene: SGHRS, YFSETQ. At the junction V is shortened by 2 bases and J by 0 bases, with 9 bases in between. Reading from cysteine to phenylalanine, the CDR3 counts 14 amino acids. CDR3 DNA only is kept here, 42 bases in frame from base 1. The chain is made from TRBV5-1 and TRBJ2-7; the D segment could be TRBD1, given 6 matching bases. The sequencing here drew on CD4+ T cells sorted from blood, taken at week 24, from a patient treated with tofacitinib. The sequence derives from a human donor with alopecia areata. This receptor carries the CDR3 CASSLDRFSYEQYF. The sequence in DNA is TGCGCCAGCAGCTTAGACAGGTTCTCCTACGAGCAGTACTTC.